The next 29 T cell receptor beta chains were all read from a single sample in a study of chemoradiotherapy in HPV16-positive cancers. Libraries were prepared by immunoSEQ multiplex PCR; TCRdb keeps only in-frame clonotypes and omits some of them. The repertoire includes a few thousand clones, more than 70% of them detected once, and 9.5% to 13% sits in the top ten. The sample here was tumor tissue, taken from a patient who underwent chemoradiotherapy. Every receptor here comes from a human donor with HPV-associated anogenital cancer.

This chain uses TRBV7-9 with TRBJ1-2; 7 nucleotides match TRBD1. The CDR3 runs to 13 residues. V lost 5 bases and J lost 3; bases outside the gene matches: 3. Germline loops: CDR1 SEHNR, CDR2 FQNEAQ (reference sequence). The CDR3 sequence is CASSRQGDYGYTF. The DNA for the CDR3 is TGTGCCAGCAGCCGACAGGGCGACTATGGCTACACCTTC.

The rearrangement joins TRBV29-1 to TRBJ2-7, with TRBD1 matching 9 bases. Trimming removed 6 bases from V and 5 bases from J; junction bases left unmatched: 8. Germline V gene lookup returns CDR1 SQVTM and CDR2 ANQGSEA. CDR3 size: 13 residues. The CDR3 DNA reads as TGCAGCGTAGCGACAGGGGGGGTCCACGAGCAGTACTTC. Its translation is CSVATGGVHEQYF.

The CDR3 here is CASSSRTDTQYF. CDR3 DNA sequence: TGTGCCAGCAGTTCTCGCACAGATACGCAGTATTTT. V usage is TRBV28 and J usage is TRBJ2-3, with D hard to call. Trimming stripped 4 bases from V and 1 base from J, with 3 bases between. This CDR3 has 12 residues. CDR1 is MDHEN and CDR2 is SYDVKM in the germline V gene.

The chain joins TRBV14 to TRBJ2-1; D uncertain. CDR3 length: 12 residues. CDR1 is SGHDN and CDR2 is FVKESK in the germline V gene. Trimming removed 0 bases from V and 12 bases from J, with 9 bases in between. CDR3 residues: CASSQDVGRQFF. CDR3 sequence (DNA): TGTGCCAGCAGCCAAGATGTTGGGCGGCAGTTCTTC. The whole variable domain, remainder taken from reference TRBV14 and TRBJ2-1, is EAGVTQFPSHSVIEKGQTVTLRCDPISGHDNLYWYRRVMGKEIKFLLHFVKESKQDESGMPNNRFLAERTGGTYSTLKVQPAELEDSGVYFCASSQDVGRQFFGPGTRLTVL.

The chain is built from TRBV6-5 and TRBJ1-4; 8 positions match TRBD1. V lost 8 bases to trimming and J lost 5 bases; unmatched junction nucleotides: 7. The CDR3 length is 14 residues. The germline V gene has CDR1 MNHEY and CDR2 SVGAGI. Written as DNA, the CDR3 is TGTGCCAGCCGTGAAGGGACAGGAAATGAAAAACTGTTTTTT. Amino acid sequence: CASREGTGNEKLFF.

This clone has only a few counts. The chain uses TRBV4-2 and TRBJ2-3; TRBD1 matches 7 bases. The CDR3 is 15 amino acids. Germline loops: CDR1 LGHNA, CDR2 YNFKEQ. V lost 4 bases to trimming and J lost 2 bases; unmatched junction nucleotides: 6. In nucleotides, the CDR3 is TGTGCCAGCAGCCCAGGCAGGGGGACCACAGATACGCAGTATTTT. It specifies CASSPGRGTTDTQYF.

The chain joins TRBV4-1 to TRBJ1-6; D gene uncertain. CDR1 is MGHRA, CDR2 YSYEKL, per germline. Trimming left V 4 bases short and J 1 base short, with 5 bases between. This CDR3 comprises 14 residues. The CDR3 loop is CASSLGSYNSPLHF. CDR3 in DNA: TGCGCCAGCAGCCTAGGTTCCTATAATTCACCCCTCCACTTT.

The CDR3 DNA reads TGTGCCAGCAGTTTACGCGCTGGGGGAGAGACCCAGTACTTC. Translated, it gives CASSLRAGGETQYF. The chain carries TRBV27 and TRBJ2-5; D tentatively fits TRBD1 or TRBD2 (5 bases each). The germline gives CDR1 MNHEY, CDR2 SMNVEV (reference sequence). This CDR3 region has 14 residues. V dropped 2 bases and J dropped 4 bases, with 11 bases sitting between them.

This chain links TRBV7-9 with TRBJ2-5; a possible D gene is TRBD1 (6 bases). V was cut by 5 bases and J by 2 bases, with 12 bases left in between. This CDR3 spans 14 amino acids. Germline values: CDR1 SEHNR, CDR2 FQNEAQ (reference sequence). CDR3 nucleotides: TGTGCCAGCAGCCCTACAGGGTGGCAAGAGACCCAGTACTTC. Protein product: CASSPTGWQETQYF.

This clone is large by share. At one end the junction does not follow the germline gene, possibly because of a read error. The chain uses TRBV6-1 and TRBJ2-3, with 13 positions matching TRBD2. Looked up from germline, CDR1 is MNHNS and CDR2 is SASEGT. The CDR3 is 16 amino acids. In DNA form, the CDR3 reads TGTGCCAGCAGCGAAGGGACTAGCGGGGACACAGATACGCAGTATTTT. Protein product: CASSEGTSGDTDTQYF.

V is TRBV6-1 and J is TRBJ1-4; D gene uncertain. This CDR3 is 11 amino acids long. With 3 bases removed from V and 9 bases from J, the gap between germline ends came to 5 bases. Germline values: CDR1 MNHNS, CDR2 SASEGT. The CDR3 DNA sequence: TGTGCCAGCAGTGAGACTCAAAAACTGTTTTTT. This gives the protein CASSETQKLFF.

The gene calls are TRBV4-2 and TRBJ1-1; maybe TRBD1 (6 bases). Germline V gene lookup returns CDR1 LGHNA and CDR2 YNFKEQ. CDR3 length: 12 residues. The ends were cut back, 3 bases at V and 8 bases at J, with 10 bases in the middle. CDR3 bases: TGTGCCAGCAGCCACCAGACAGGCGAAGCTTTCTTT. Translated: CASSHQTGEAFF.

This sequence joins TRBV19 and TRBJ1-5; no clear D. The CDR3 length is 15 residues. V dropped 5 bases and J dropped 6 bases, with 17 bases sitting between them. Germline V gene data show CDR1 as LNHDA and CDR2 as SQIVND (reference sequence). DNA of the CDR3: TGTGCCAGTAGTGGCAGAGGGTCAATCAGTCAGCCCCAGCATTTT. Its translation is CASSGRGSISQPQHF.

The V call is TRBV18, the J call TRBJ2-3; D is ambiguous. Trimming took 2 bases from V and 6 from J, leaving 3 bases between them. Germline V gene sequence: CDR1 KGHSH, CDR2 LQKENI. This CDR3 is built from 11 residues. The DNA of the CDR3 is TGTGCCAGCTCACCATGGGATACGCAGTATTTT. This codes for CASSPWDTQYF.

The gene calls are TRBV30 and TRBJ1-6, with 11 bases identical to TRBD1. The CDR3 covers 15 residues. Per germline, CDR1 GTSNPN and CDR2 SVGIG (reference sequence). The V gene end was trimmed by 0 bases and the J gene end by 8 bases; junction bases not matched to a gene: 3. CDR3 sequence reads: CAWSVRGQGDSPLHF. CDR3 sequence (DNA): TGTGCCTGGAGTGTACGGGGACAGGGGGATTCACCCCTCCACTTT. The variable domain in full, with the rest retrieved from reference TRBV30 and TRBJ1-6, is SQTIHQWPATLVQPVGSPLSLECTVEGTSNPNLYWYRQAAGRGLQLLFYSVGIGQISSEVPQNLSASRPQDRQFILSSKKLLLSDSGFYLCAWSVRGQGDSPLHFGNGTRLTVT.

The sample holds a few counts of this clone. V and J are TRBV5-4 and TRBJ1-2; 10 bases agree with TRBD1. Germline values: CDR1 SGHNT, CDR2 YYREEE (reference sequence). The CDR3 spans 15 residues. Losses at the gene ends were 4 bases for V and 2 bases for J; bases not matched to a gene: 5. The CDR3 coding sequence is TGTGCCAGCAGCGGAGGGGGACAGGGGAACTATGGCTACACCTTC. The encoded protein is CASSGGGQGNYGYTF. Full variable domain (missing parts from reference TRBV5-4 and TRBJ1-2): ETGVTQSPTHLIKTRGQQVTLRCSSQSGHNTVSWYQQALGQGPQFIFQYYREEENGRGNFPPRFSGLQFPNYSSELNVNALELDDSALYLCASSGGGQGNYGYTFGSGTRLTVV.

The chain joins TRBV29-1 to TRBJ2-5; D not resolved. Germline V lookup: CDR1 SQVTM, CDR2 ANQGSEA. There are 11 residues in the CDR3. The V gene lost 1 base and the J gene lost 7 bases, with 7 bases spanning the gap. The CDR3 DNA sequence: TGCAGCGTTGAAGGCCCCGGGACCCAGTACTTC. Protein sequence: CSVEGPGTQYF.

The V gene is TRBV7-8, the J gene TRBJ2-1; maybe TRBD2 (5 bases). The germline CDR1 and CDR2 sequences are SGHVS and FQNEAQ. The V end was cut by 2 bases, the J end by 10 bases, with 15 bases between. The CDR3 sequence is 14 residues long. The CDR3 DNA follows: TGTGCCAGCAGCTTACGAGACTACGCAGCCGAGCAGTTCTTC. It is translated as CASSLRDYAAEQFF.

The chain couples TRBV18 to TRBJ2-1, with D possibly being TRBD1 or TRBD2 (5 bases each). The germline V gene encodes CDR1 KGHSH and CDR2 LQKENI. Between the trimmed V and J ends, which lost 3 bases and 12 bases, there was a span of 21 bases. The CDR3 loop spans 15 amino acids. The CDR3 bases are TGTGCCAGCTCACCTATCCCCGGGACGACCTCTTCGCAGTTCTTC. It encodes CASSPIPGTTSSQFF.

The genes are TRBV7-3 and TRBJ1-2; the match to TRBD1 covers 8 bases. This CDR3 has 15 amino acids. Unmatched junction bases numbered 7, after V lost 1 base and J lost 6 bases. Germline V gene lookup returns CDR1 SGHTA and CDR2 FQGTGA. DNA of the CDR3: TGTGCCAGCAGCTTAATGGGGACAGGAATCGATGGCTACACCTTC. Amino acids: CASSLMGTGIDGYTF.

This chain links TRBV19 with TRBJ2-5; 8 nucleotides line up with TRBD2. The CDR3 has 14 residues. The germline gives CDR1 LNHDA, CDR2 SQIVND (reference sequence). V shed 6 bases, J shed 5 bases, and the junction held 8 bases outside the gene matches. Written as DNA, the CDR3 is TGTGCCAGTAGCGGGGGGGCAGGAGCGGAGACCCAGTACTTC. Translation gives CASSGGAGAETQYF.

This clone was picked up one time. The chain couples TRBV6-5 to TRBJ1-6; 7 bases are shared with TRBD1. CDR3 length: 14 residues. Germline CDR1 and CDR2: MNHEY and SVGAGI. V was pared by 5 bases and J by 7 bases, with 5 bases of the junction left unmatched. CDR3 sequence (DNA): TGTGCCAGCAGTAGGGGACAGAGGAATTCACCCCTCCACTTT. This codes for CASSRGQRNSPLHF.

CDR3 sequence: CASSPRPPGAGNTIYF. CDR3 in DNA: TGTGCCAGCTCACCAAGGCCCCCCGGGGCTGGAAACACCATATATTTT. This chain uses TRBV18 with TRBJ1-3; D is uncertain. The CDR3 totals 16 residues. V was trimmed by 2 bases and J by 2 bases, leaving 13 bases between them. Looked up from germline, CDR1 is KGHSH and CDR2 is LQKENI.

This sequence joins TRBV7-3 and TRBJ1-6; 10 bases line up with TRBD1. Per the germline V gene, CDR1 is SGHTA and CDR2 is FQGTGA. The CDR3 consists of 15 residues. V shed 1 base and J 10 bases; nucleotides not matched to a gene: 4. CDR3 coding DNA: TGTGCCAGCAGCTTAAGTGGGACAGGGGTCTCACCCCTCCACTTT. This encodes CASSLSGTGVSPLHF.

This clone was recorded a few times. The chain is built from TRBV6-4 and TRBJ1-1; D gene uncertain. This CDR3 is built from 15 residues. CDR1 and CDR2 from the germline V gene are MRHNA and SNTAGT. V was clipped by 2 bases and J by 0 bases, with 10 bases between them. Here the CDR3 DNA reads TGTGCCAGCAGTGACCCTGACCTTCTGAACACTGAAGCTTTCTTT. Translated: CASSDPDLLNTEAFF.

The chain uses TRBV11-2 and TRBJ2-7; D not certain. Deletions cut 4 bases from V and 0 bases from J, with 13 bases between. This CDR3 contains 15 residues. Germline CDR1 is SGHAT and CDR2 is FQNNGV. The CDR3 region is CASSSVPWSSYEQYF. The CDR3 DNA sequence: TGTGCCAGCAGCTCGGTCCCGTGGAGCTCCTACGAGCAGTACTTC.

The genes are TRBV2 and TRBJ1-1; D not certain. Deletions cut 5 bases from V and 3 bases from J, with 13 bases between. CDR1 is SNHLY and CDR2 is FYNNEI in the germline V gene. The CDR3 loop spans 14 amino acids. CDR3 nucleotide sequence: TGTGCCAGCAGTATGGGGTTATCGTACACTGAAGCTTTCTTT. It translates to CASSMGLSYTEAFF.

The gene calls are TRBV5-1 and TRBJ2-6, with 9 bases matching TRBD1. The CDR3 is 19 amino acids. Unmatched junction bases numbered 13, after V lost 4 bases and J lost 2 bases. Per the germline V gene, CDR1 is SGHRS and CDR2 is YFSETQ. In nucleotides, the CDR3 is TGCGCCAGCAGCGGGGGGGACAGGGCGTTTTATACTGGGGCCAACGTCCTGACTTTC. The encoded protein is CASSGGDRAFYTGANVLTF. Together with reference TRBV5-1 and TRBJ2-6, the CDR3 gives the full variable domain: KAGVTQTPRYLIKTRGQQVTLSCSPISGHRSVSWYQQTPGQGLQFLFEYFSETQRNKGNFPGRFSGRQFSNSRSEMNVSTLELGDSALYLCASSGGDRAFYTGANVLTFGAGSRLTVL.

This clone is large (0.1 to 1%) in the sample. The chain uses TRBV9 and TRBJ1-5; TRBD1 is a possible D gene (6 bases). The CDR3 is made up of 14 amino acids. V was cut by 2 bases and J by 3 bases, with 9 bases left in between. CDR1 and CDR2 from the germline V gene are SGDLS and YYNGEE. CDR3 sequence reads: CASSVGGPNQPQHF. For the CDR3, the DNA is TGTGCCAGCAGCGTCGGGGGGCCCAATCAGCCCCAGCATTTT.